The entry below gives a single TCR beta chain sequence along with its context. In the study's own analysis: Using reference gene primer amplification, nucleated cell counts were estimated. Measured with immunoSEQ multiplex PCR; TCRdb has only the in-frame clones, and not every one. The V and J calls and clone size were taken over from that table, and D and trimming were inferred from the DNA. Of some 120,000 clones in the sample, almost 85% were seen once. The data are from a study of blood T cell repertoires in COVID-19. In the study overall: Donors in the United States, Italy and Spain gave samples during acute or convalescent COVID-19. The cDNA or gDNA used as material had been derived from T cells, B-cell-depleted T cells, or PBMCs.

The CDR3 contains 13 residues. Germline CDR1 reads ENHRY; CDR2 reads SYGVKD. V lost 8 bases to trimming and J lost 1 base, with 11 bases between them. The V call is TRBV10-3, the J call TRBJ1-2, with D unresolved. The source material was peripheral blood. The sequence derives from a woman aged 25-40 years who had recovered from COVID-19. Here the CDR3 reads CAIGEGINYGYTF. The CDR3, as DNA: TGTGCCATCGGGGAGGGCATTAACTATGGCTACACCTTC.